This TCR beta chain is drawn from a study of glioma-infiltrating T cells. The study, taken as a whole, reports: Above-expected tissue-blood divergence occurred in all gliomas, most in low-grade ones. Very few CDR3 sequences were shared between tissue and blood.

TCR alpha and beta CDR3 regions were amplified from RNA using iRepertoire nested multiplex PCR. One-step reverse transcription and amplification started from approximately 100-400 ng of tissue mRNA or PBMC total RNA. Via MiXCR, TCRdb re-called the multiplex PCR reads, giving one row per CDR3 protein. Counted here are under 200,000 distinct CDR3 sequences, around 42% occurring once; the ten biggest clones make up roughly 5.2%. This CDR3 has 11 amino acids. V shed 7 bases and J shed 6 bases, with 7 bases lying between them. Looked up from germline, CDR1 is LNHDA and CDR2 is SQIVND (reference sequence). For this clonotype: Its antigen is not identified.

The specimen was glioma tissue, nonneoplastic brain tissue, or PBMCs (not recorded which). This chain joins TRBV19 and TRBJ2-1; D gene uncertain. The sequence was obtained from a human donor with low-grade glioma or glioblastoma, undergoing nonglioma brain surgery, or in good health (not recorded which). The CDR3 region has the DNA TGTGCCAGTACCAACGGCAATGAGCAGTTCTTC. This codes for CASTNGNEQFF.